The present TCR beta chain was sequenced within a study of human T cells and chemical hapten exposure. Turning to the study itself: Upper back patch tests used 0.01% DPC, scored after 6 days.

Study-level results: Correlating positively with patch test score were the PT1 expanded TCR counts.

Individual cDNA molecules each carried unique molecular identifiers attached by the library. Each CDR3 protein is one row after TCRdb ran MiXCR on the RACE reads. Of roughly 250,000 distinct CDR3 sequences listed, about 9% are singletons. The ends were cut back, 8 bases at V and 4 bases at J, with 28 bases in the middle. CDR1 is MDHEN and CDR2 is SYDVKM in the germline V gene. The CDR3 covers 18 residues. This clonotype has only a few counts. No antigen is known for it. Specified time point: pre-sensitization, week 0. Treatment of the sample: therapeutic diphenylcyclopropenone sensitization with weekly scalp DPC.

This clonotype was sampled from a woman aged 40 to 50 with alopecia areata. Some clones in this sample may be carry-over from other donors' samples. Specimen: whole blood, collected in connection with sensitization to the hapten diphenylcyclopropenone (DPC). The V and J genes are TRBV28 and TRBJ2-3, with D perhaps given as TRBD1 or TRBD2 (6 bases each). CDR3 in amino acids: CASGLTPGSGGLSDTQYF. The CDR3 nucleotides read TGTGCCAGCGGCTTGACTCCAGGATCCGGGGGCCTGTCAGATACGCAGTATTTT.